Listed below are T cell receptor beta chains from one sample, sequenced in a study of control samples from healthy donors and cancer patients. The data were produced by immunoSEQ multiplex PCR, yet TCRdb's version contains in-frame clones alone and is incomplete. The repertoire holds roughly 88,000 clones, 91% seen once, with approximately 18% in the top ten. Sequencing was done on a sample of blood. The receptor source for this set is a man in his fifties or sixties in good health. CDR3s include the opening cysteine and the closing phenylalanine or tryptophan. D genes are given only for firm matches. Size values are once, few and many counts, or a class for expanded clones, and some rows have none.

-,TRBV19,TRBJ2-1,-,CASSKGSAGYNEQFF,TGTGCCAGTAGTAAGGGGTCGGCTGGCTACAATGAGCAGTTCTTC
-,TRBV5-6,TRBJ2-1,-,CASSSLQVPYNEQFF,TGTGCCAGCAGCTCCCTCCAGGTCCCCTACAATGAGCAGTTCTTC
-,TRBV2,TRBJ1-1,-,CASTRRTAMNTEAFF,TGTGCCAGCACCAGACGGACAGCCATGAACACTGAAGCTTTCTTT
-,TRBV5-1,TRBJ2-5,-,CASSGSNTETQYF,TGCGCCAGCAGCGGGAGTAATACAGAGACCCAGTACTTC
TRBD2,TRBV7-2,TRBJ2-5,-,CASSLGLAGGETQYF,TGTGCCAGCAGCTTAGGTCTCGCCGGGGGGGAGACCCAGTACTTC
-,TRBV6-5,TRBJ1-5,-,CASSWKGIGQPQHF,TGTGCCAGCAGTTGGAAAGGCATCGGTCAACCCCAGCATTTT
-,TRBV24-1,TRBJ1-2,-,CATRPREVGNYGYTF,TGTGCCACCAGGCCCAGGGAGGTAGGTAACTATGGCTACACCTTC
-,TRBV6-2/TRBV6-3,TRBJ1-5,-,CASSYAQGLFRGQPQHF,TGTGCCAGCAGTTACGCCCAGGGTCTCTTCAGGGGTCAGCCCCAGCATTTT
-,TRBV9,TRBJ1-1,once,CASSPVGSTEAFF,TGTGCCAGCAGCCCTGTGGGGAGTACTGAAGCTTTCTTT
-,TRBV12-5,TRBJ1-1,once,CASVPGGRTEAFF,TGTGCTAGTGTTCCCGGGGGCCGCACTGAAGCTTTCTTT
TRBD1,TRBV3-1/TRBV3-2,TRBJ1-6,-,CASSRQGKGSPLHF,TGTGCCAGCAGCCGACAGGGGAAGGGATCACCCCTCCACTTT
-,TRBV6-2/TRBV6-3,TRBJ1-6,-,CASSGGPRSSYNSPLHF,TGTGCCAGCAGCGGGGGACCTCGGAGCTCCTATAATTCACCCCTCCACTTT
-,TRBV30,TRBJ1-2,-,CAWSGGTYATF,TGTGCCTGGAGTGGGGGGACCTATGCTACCTTC
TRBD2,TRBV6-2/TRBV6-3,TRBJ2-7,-,CASSLAGGIEQYF,TGTGCCAGCAGTTTGGCGGGAGGTATCGAGCAGTACTTC
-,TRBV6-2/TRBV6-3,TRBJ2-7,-,CASSVKGINYEQYF,TGTGCCAGCAGCGTTAAGGGGATTAACTACGAGCAGTACTTC
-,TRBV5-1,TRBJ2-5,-,CASSLRFRGQETQYF,TGCGCCAGCAGCTTACGATTCCGGGGGCAAGAGACCCAGTACTTC
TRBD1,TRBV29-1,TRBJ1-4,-,CSVYGTDEKLFF,TGCAGCGTCTACGGGACAGACGAAAAACTGTTTTTT
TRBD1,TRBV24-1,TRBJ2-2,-,CATETGTGYPGELFF,TGTGCCACTGAAACCGGGACAGGATACCCCGGGGAGCTGTTTTTT
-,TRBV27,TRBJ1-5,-,CASSSFEGGPQHF,TGTGCCAGCAGTTCGTTCGAGGGCGGGCCCCAGCATTTT
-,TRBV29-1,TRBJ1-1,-,CSVEDQGQLTEAFF,TGCAGCGTTGAAGATCAAGGACAATTAACTGAAGCTTTCTTT
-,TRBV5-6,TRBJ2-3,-,CASSLGPLALFGDTQYF,TGTGCCAGCAGCTTGGGGCCTCTAGCCCTCTTTGGAGATACGCAGTATTTT
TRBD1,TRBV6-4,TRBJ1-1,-,CASSKDRNSEAFF,TGTGCCAGCAGTAAGGACAGGAACTCTGAAGCTTTCTTT